The sequence of this T cell receptor (beta chain) was determined in a study of OX40 agonist ivuxolimab in advanced cancers. Study context: The study enrolled dose-escalation patients with hepatocellular carcinoma, melanoma, renal cell or head and neck cancer. The study's findings and limits: More expanded clones were found, on average, in CD8+ than in CD4+ T cells.

Sequencing was performed with immunoSEQ multiplex PCR; in TCRdb, only in-frame clones are kept and a portion is missing. Of 65,000 to 75,000 clones listed, approximately 87% are singletons. Patients were ineligible given autoimmune disease history or systemic immunosuppression. The investigators sampled blood at baseline, at cycle 4 day 1, and at cycle 7 day 1. The CDR3 consists of 14 residues. Trimming took off 6 bases at V and 8 bases at J, with 19 bases between the two ends. Germline V CDR1 and CDR2: MDHEN, SYDVKM. With respect to this clone: Its antigen is not identified.

The TCR originated in an adult with an advanced solid tumor such as melanoma, head and neck, liver or kidney cancer. The chain carries TRBV28 and TRBJ1-2; D is perhaps TRBD1 (5 bases). Sequenced material: CD4+ or CD8+ T cells sorted from blood, taken in a trial of the OX40 agonist ivuxolimab. The CDR3 sequence is CASSILNQRGGYTF. Written as DNA, the CDR3 is TGTGCCAGCAGCATATTAAATCAAAGGGGAGGCTACACCTTC.